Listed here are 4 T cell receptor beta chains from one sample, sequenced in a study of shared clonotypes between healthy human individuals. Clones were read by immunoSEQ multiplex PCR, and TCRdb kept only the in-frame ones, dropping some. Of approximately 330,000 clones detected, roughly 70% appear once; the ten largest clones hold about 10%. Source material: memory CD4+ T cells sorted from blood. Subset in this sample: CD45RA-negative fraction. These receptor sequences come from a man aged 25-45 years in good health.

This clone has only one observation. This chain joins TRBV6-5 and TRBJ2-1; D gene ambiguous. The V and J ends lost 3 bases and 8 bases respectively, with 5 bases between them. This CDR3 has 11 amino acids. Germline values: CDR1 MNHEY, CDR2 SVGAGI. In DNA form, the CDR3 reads TGTGCCAGCAGTTATGGACATGAGCAGTTCTTC. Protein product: CASSYGHEQFF.

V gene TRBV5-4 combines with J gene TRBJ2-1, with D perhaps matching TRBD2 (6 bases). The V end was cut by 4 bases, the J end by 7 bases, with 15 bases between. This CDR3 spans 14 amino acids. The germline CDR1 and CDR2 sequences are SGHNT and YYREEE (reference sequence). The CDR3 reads CASSPRTGVNEQFF. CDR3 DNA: TGTGCCAGCAGCCCCCGCACGGGGGTAAATGAGCAGTTCTTC.

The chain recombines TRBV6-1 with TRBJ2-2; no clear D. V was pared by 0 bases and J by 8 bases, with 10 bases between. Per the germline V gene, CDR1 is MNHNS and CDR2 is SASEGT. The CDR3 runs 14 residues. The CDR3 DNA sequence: TGTGCCAGCAGTGAAGCGCTTGGCAGGGGGGAGCTGTTTTTT. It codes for CASSEALGRGELFF.

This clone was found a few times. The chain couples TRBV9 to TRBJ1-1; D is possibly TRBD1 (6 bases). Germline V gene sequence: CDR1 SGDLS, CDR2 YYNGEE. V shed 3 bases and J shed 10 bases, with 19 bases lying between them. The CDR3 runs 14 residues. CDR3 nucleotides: TGTGCCAGCAGCGGGAGCCAGGGGACGAGGATAGCTTTCTTT. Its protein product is CASSGSQGTRIAFF. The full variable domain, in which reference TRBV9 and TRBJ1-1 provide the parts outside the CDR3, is DSGVTQTPKHLITATGQRVTLRCSPRSGDLSVYWYQQSLDQGLQFLIQYYNGEERAKGNILERFSAQQFPDLHSELNLSSLELGDSALYFCASSGSQGTRIAFFGQGTRLTVV.